A single sample is the source of the 14 T cell receptor beta chains below, sequenced in a study of T cell responses to AZD1222 COVID-19 vaccine. Using immunoSEQ multiplex PCR, the repertoire was profiled, and TCRdb retains in-frame clones only, with some absent. The table records 190,000 or so clones, more than 85% of them present only once. This specimen was peripheral blood, taken 28 days after the second AZD1222 dose. These receptors were obtained from an adult who received the AZD1222 COVID-19 vaccine.

This clone was seen once. The chain joins TRBV6-5 to TRBJ2-5, with 9 bases fitting TRBD2. Trimming at V came to 2 bases and at J to 7 bases, leaving 11 bases not matched to a gene. The CDR3 loop spans 16 amino acids. Germline assignment: CDR1 MNHEY and CDR2 SVGAGI. The DNA for the CDR3 is TGTGCCAGCAGTTACACGGCTAGCGGGGTACCGGCGACCCAGTACTTC. Protein sequence: CASSYTASGVPATQYF.

The CDR3 reads CASSDSSGSFSRYNEQFF. In DNA, the CDR3 is TGTGCCAGCAGTGACTCGAGCGGGAGTTTTTCCCGGTACAATGAGCAGTTCTTC. The gene calls are TRBV6-4 and TRBJ2-1; 8 nucleotides agree with TRBD2. Germline trimming cut 0 bases from V and 4 bases from J; bases unmatched to any gene: 11. Germline assignment: CDR1 MRHNA and CDR2 SNTAGT. This CDR3 spans 18 amino acids.

The CDR3 protein is CASSLPGGEQYF. The CDR3 DNA follows: TGCGCCAGCAGCCTCCCAGGAGGCGAGCAGTACTTC. This chain links TRBV5-1 with TRBJ2-7, with D possibly matching TRBD2 (5 bases). The CDR3 is 12 amino acids. V gave up 4 bases and J gave up 6 bases, with 11 bases separating them. In germline, CDR1 is SGHRS, CDR2 YFSETQ.

In nucleotides, the CDR3 is TGTGCCAGCTCACTTGCAGGCGGCCTCAGGGGTACGCAGTATTTT. Its protein product is CASSLAGGLRGTQYF. The chain joins TRBV18 to TRBJ2-3; D perhaps matches TRBD1 (6 bases). The germline V gene has CDR1 KGHSH and CDR2 LQKENI. V gave up 4 bases and J gave up 8 bases, with 19 bases separating them. The CDR3 covers 15 residues.

The chain recombines TRBV9 with TRBJ2-1; no clear D gene. The CDR3 is 13 amino acids. V dropped 1 base and J dropped 10 bases, with 12 bases sitting between them. Germline CDR1 SGDLS, CDR2 YYNGEE. The CDR3 DNA follows: TGTGCCAGCAGCGTACAACTCGGTGAGGAGCAGTTCTTC. This sequence encodes CASSVQLGEEQFF.

V and J are TRBV4-2 and TRBJ1-6, with D perhaps matching TRBD1 (6 bases). Germline CDR1 and CDR2: LGHNA and YNFKEQ. The CDR3 is 15 amino acids. Trimming took 0 bases from V and 10 from J, leaving 13 bases between them. The DNA of the CDR3 is TGTGCCAGCAGCCAAGAAGGGGGGGGAAGGTCACCCCTCCACTTT. Its translation is CASSQEGGGRSPLHF.

This chain connects TRBV2 to TRBJ1-5; TRBD1 might be the D (6 bases). The CDR3 contains 14 residues. CDR1 is SNHLY, CDR2 FYNNEI, per germline. V lost 5 bases, J lost 9 bases, and 17 bases lay in between. The CDR3 nucleotides read TGTGCCAGCAGTAACCAACAGGGAGTTTGGCCCCAGCATTTT. It codes for CASSNQQGVWPQHF.

The chain employs TRBV12-3 or TRBV12-4 and TRBJ1-1; D uncertain. The V and J ends lost 10 bases and 7 bases respectively, with 19 bases between them. The CDR3 loop spans 13 amino acids. The CDR3 DNA follows: TGTGCCATTTCCCGGAAGGCGCGAGATGAAGCTTTCTTT. Residues: CAISRKARDEAFF.

The chain combines TRBV28 with TRBJ1-6; D is possibly TRBD1 (5 bases). There are 14 residues in the CDR3. CDR1 is MDHEN, CDR2 SYDVKM, per germline. The V end was cut by 6 bases, the J end by 5 bases, with 11 bases between. CDR3 DNA sequence: TGTGCCAGCAGGGACTGGGGGAATAATTCACCCCTCCACTTT. This sequence encodes CASRDWGNNSPLHF. Filled out from reference TRBV28 and TRBJ1-6, the complete variable domain reads DVKVTQSSRYLVKRTGEKVFLECVQDMDHENMFWYRQDPGLGLRLIYFSYDVKMKEKGDIPEGYSVSREKKERFSLILESASTNQTSMYLCASRDWGNNSPLHFGNGTRLTVT.

This chain links TRBV28 with TRBJ1-5; possible D gene TRBD1, 6 bases. V lost 4 bases to trimming and J lost 4 bases, with 17 bases between them. This CDR3 region has 16 residues. Germline CDR1 is MDHEN and CDR2 is SYDVKM. The CDR3 protein is CASSSRDKGQNQPQHF. CDR3 nucleotides: TGTGCCAGCAGTTCCCGGGACAAGGGCCAAAATCAGCCCCAGCATTTT.

The chain uses TRBV6-2 or TRBV6-3 and TRBJ1-3; possibly TRBD1 for D (5 bases). The CDR3 extends over 16 amino acids. Germline values: CDR1 MNHEY, CDR2 SVGEGT. The V gene lost 2 bases and the J gene lost 0 bases, with 11 bases spanning the gap. CDR3 DNA sequence: TGTGCCAGCAGTTACCTGGGACTTTTCTCTGGAAACACCATATATTTT. Encoded protein: CASSYLGLFSGNTIYF.

This chain uses TRBV10-2 with TRBJ1-1, with D unclear. Germline V gene data show CDR1 as WSHSY and CDR2 as SAAADI. This CDR3 has 13 amino acids. Trimming removed 0 bases from V and 0 bases from J, with 2 bases in between. Here the CDR3 DNA reads TGCGCCAGCAGTGAGTCTCTGAACACTGAAGCTTTCTTT. Residues: CASSESLNTEAFF.

The V gene is TRBV19, the J gene TRBJ2-1; D might be TRBD2 (6 bases). The V end lost 0 bases, the J end lost 1 base, and 10 bases lay between the germline ends. The CDR3 spans 16 residues. Germline V gene lookup returns CDR1 LNHDA and CDR2 SQIVND (reference sequence). The CDR3 bases are TGTGCCAGTAGTATAGAGGGGGGATGGTCCTACAATGAGCAGTTCTTC. The encoded protein is CASSIEGGWSYNEQFF.

The genes are TRBV6-5 and TRBJ2-5, with 9 bases lining up with TRBD2. V lost 2 bases to trimming and J lost 5 bases; unmatched junction nucleotides: 3. Germline CDR1 and CDR2: MNHEY and SVGAGI. There are 14 residues in the CDR3. The CDR3 coding sequence is TGTGCCAGCAGTTACGCGGGAGGGGGTGAGACCCAGTACTTC. Amino acid sequence: CASSYAGGGETQYF.